The 21 T cell receptor beta chains reported below all come from one sample, sequenced in a study of Graves' ophthalmopathy and Graves' hyperthyroidism. TCR beta CDR3 amplification used RNA transcripts. HTBI primers served in a first-round RT-PCR, which a second-round multiplex PCR followed. TCRdb itself ran the multiplex PCR reads through MiXCR, one entry per CDR3 protein. The sample holds almost 400,000 distinct CDR3 sequences; approximately 20% are singletons and the top ten take roughly 1.6%. Sequencing was carried out using peripheral blood. All receptors derive from a young woman with Graves' ophthalmopathy.

V is TRBV6-4 and J is TRBJ1-1; 8 nucleotides agree with TRBD1. After removal of 4 bases from V and 4 bases from J, the junction contained 8 bases not matched to a gene. Germline V lookup: CDR1 MRHNA, CDR2 SNTAGT. The CDR3 extends over 15 amino acids. CDR3 residues: CASSAETGAGTEAFF. The CDR3 nucleotides read TGTGCCAGCAGTGCCGAGACAGGGGCTGGCACTGAAGCTTTCTTT.

This clonotype was observed at least ten times. The J gene is TRBJ2-4, the V gene TRBV7-2, with TRBD2 matching over 12 bases. V gave up 3 bases and J gave up 5 bases; unmatched junction bases: 2. The length of the CDR3 is 15 residues. CDR1 and CDR2 from the germline V gene are SGHTA and FQGNSA. The CDR3 region is CASSFLAGGENIQYF. DNA for the CDR3: TGTGCCAGCAGCTTCCTAGCGGGAGGGGAAAACATTCAGTACTTC.

This clonotype was detected many times. The chain uses TRBV15 and TRBJ1-5; no definite D call. Germline values: CDR1 LNHNV, CDR2 YYDKDF (reference sequence). The CDR3 contains 15 residues. The germline V and J ends were trimmed by 4 bases and 4 bases, with 14 bases remaining between them. The CDR3 sequence is CATSKSDTVNQPQHF. In DNA, the CDR3 is TGTGCCACCAGCAAAAGCGACACCGTAAATCAGCCCCAGCATTTT. Using reference TRBV15 and TRBJ1-5 for the parts outside the CDR3, the full variable domain is DAMVIQNPRYQVTQFGKPVTLSCSQTLNHNVMYWYQQKSSQAPKLLFHYYDKDFNNEADTPDNFQSRRPNTSFCFLDIRSPGLGDTAMYLCATSKSDTVNQPQHFGDGTRLSIL.

This clonotype was counted at least ten times. This rearrangement joins TRBV7-9 to TRBJ1-1; D is perhaps TRBD1 (6 bases). Trimming cost V 2 bases and J 4 bases, with 8 bases left between them. The CDR3 extends over 13 amino acids. Germline assignment: CDR1 SEHNR and CDR2 FQNEAQ (reference sequence). The CDR3 here is CASSLKGVTEAFF. The DNA for the CDR3 is TGTGCCAGCAGCTTAAAGGGGGTCACTGAAGCTTTCTTT.

Many counts were recorded for this clonotype. This chain joins TRBV27 and TRBJ2-7; 8 nucleotides line up with TRBD1. V lost 5 bases, J lost 7 bases, and 10 bases stayed unmatched. The CDR3 loop spans 14 amino acids. CDR1 and CDR2 from the germline V gene are MNHEY and SMNVEV (reference sequence). CDR3 coding DNA: TGTGCCAGCAGTCATAGACAGGGGACCCGGGAGCAGTACTTC. It encodes CASSHRQGTREQYF.

This clonotype came up a few times. The chain is built from TRBV30 and TRBJ1-6; D is perhaps TRBD1 (5 bases). The germline gives CDR1 GTSNPN, CDR2 SVGIG (reference sequence). The CDR3 is 14 residues long. V lost 2 bases to trimming and J lost 4 bases, with 9 bases between them. Here the CDR3 reads CAWSPDSYNSPLHF. The CDR3 region has the DNA TGTGCCTGGAGTCCTGACAGTTATAATTCACCCCTCCACTTT.

This clonotype came up many times. The rearrangement links TRBV27 to TRBJ1-5; 9 positions agree with TRBD1. The trim removed 5 bases at V and 8 bases at J, leaving 10 bases unmatched. This CDR3 is built from 15 residues. Germline V gives CDR1 MNHEY, CDR2 SMNVEV (reference sequence). CDR3 bases: TGTGCCAGCAGTCCGATAGACAGGGGGTATGAGCCCCAGCATTTT. Translation: CASSPIDRGYEPQHF.

This clonotype was recorded at least ten times. The gene calls are TRBV5-1 and TRBJ2-5; maybe TRBD2 (7 bases). The CDR3 sequence is 15 residues long. CDR1 is SGHRS and CDR2 is YFSETQ in the germline V gene. Trimming stripped 4 bases from V and 5 bases from J, with 18 bases between. CDR3 in DNA: TGCGCCAGCAGCCTGGCCCGGGGGGCCGGGGAGACCCAGTACTTC. Its translation: CASSLARGAGETQYF. Using reference TRBV5-1 and TRBJ2-5 for the parts outside the CDR3, the full variable domain is KAGVTQTPRYLIKTRGQQVTLSCSPISGHRSVSWYQQTPGQGLQFLFEYFSETQRNKGNFPGRFSGRQFSNSRSEMNVSTLELGDSALYLCASSLARGAGETQYFGPGTRLLVL.

The sample holds many counts of this clonotype. This chain joins TRBV2 and TRBJ2-2; D uncertain. The ends were cut back, 0 bases at V and 4 bases at J, with 9 bases in the middle. Germline lookup yields CDR1 SNHLY and CDR2 FYNNEI. The CDR3 runs 15 residues. Here the CDR3 DNA reads TGTGCCAGCAGTGAAGCGCGAGGATCCACCGGGGAGCTGTTTTTT. Translation gives CASSEARGSTGELFF.

This clonotype was counted many times. V and J are TRBV5-1 and TRBJ2-6; a weak D match, TRBD2 (7 bases). The length of the CDR3 is 14 residues. Germline V lookup: CDR1 SGHRS, CDR2 YFSETQ. Trimming pared 7 bases from V and 4 bases from J, leaving 12 bases between. CDR3 loop: CASQGTTGANVLTF. DNA of the CDR3: TGCGCCAGCCAGGGGACTACCGGGGCCAACGTCCTGACTTTC.

In this sample, this clonotype turned up many times. The chain couples TRBV10-2 to TRBJ1-6; tentatively, D is TRBD1 (5 bases). The germline gives CDR1 WSHSY, CDR2 SAAADI. The CDR3 contains 15 residues. Deletions cut 6 bases from V and 5 bases from J, with 14 bases between. The CDR3 loop reads CASRGAETNNSPLHF. The CDR3, as DNA: TGCGCCAGCAGAGGGGCAGAAACCAATAATTCACCCCTCCACTTT.

The genes are TRBV29-1 and TRBJ2-7; possible D gene TRBD1, 5 bases. V shed 4 bases and J shed 0 bases, with 10 bases lying between them. Germline CDR1 SQVTM, CDR2 ANQGSEA. The CDR3 contains 13 residues. CDR3 residues: CSVATVHSYEQYF. The CDR3 DNA follows: TGCAGCGTTGCGACAGTACACTCCTACGAGCAGTACTTC.

The chain couples TRBV30 to TRBJ1-2, with 10 bases fitting TRBD1. Per germline, CDR1 GTSNPN and CDR2 SVGIG (reference sequence). Germline trimming cut 3 bases from V and 6 bases from J; bases unmatched to any gene: 10. This CDR3 contains 15 residues. The CDR3, as DNA: TGTGCCTGGAGCACGGACAGGGGGTTCCCTCATGGCTACACCTTC. Translating gives CAWSTDRGFPHGYTF.

This clonotype was counted many times. The CDR3 loop reads CASSLYRVGYEQYF. The CDR3 DNA reads as TGCGCCAGCAGCTTGTACAGGGTGGGCTACGAGCAGTACTTC. This chain links TRBV5-1 with TRBJ2-7; TRBD1 might be the D (6 bases). V lost 1 base and J lost 3, with 11 bases in between. CDR3 size: 14 residues. Germline CDR1 is SGHRS and CDR2 is YFSETQ.

This clonotype has at least ten counts. Here the CDR3 reads CASSEHRGQRGYTF. The DNA for the CDR3 is TGTGCCAGCAGCGAACACAGGGGCCAGAGAGGCTACACCTTC. This chain joins TRBV11-2 and TRBJ1-2, with 7 bases fitting TRBD1. J gave up 8 bases and V 5 bases, and 11 bases lay outside the gene matches. From germline, CDR1 is SGHAT and CDR2 FQNNGV. The CDR3 is 14 amino acids. The variable domain in full, with the rest retrieved from reference TRBV11-2 and TRBJ1-2, is EAGVAQSPRYKIIEKRQSVAFWCNPISGHATLYWYQQILGQGPKLLIQFQNNGVVDDSQLPKDRFSAERLKGVDSTLKIQPAKLEDSAVYLCASSEHRGQRGYTFGSGTRLTVV.

In this sample, this clonotype turned up many times. The chain employs TRBV6-7 and TRBJ1-1, with D uncertain. TRBV6-7 is treated as an ORF (open reading frame) with a function not yet certain. Trimming cost V 6 bases and J 3 bases, with 14 bases left between them. This CDR3 region has 14 residues. CDR3 region: CASRYRDGDTEAFF. Written as DNA, the CDR3 is TGTGCCAGCAGATACCGGGATGGGGACACTGAAGCTTTCTTT.

This clonotype was counted at least ten times. The chain is built from TRBV7-2 and TRBJ1-5; D uncertain. V shed 2 bases and J shed 7 bases, with 9 bases lying between them. The CDR3 extends over 13 amino acids. Germline V CDR1 and CDR2: SGHTA, FQGNSA. The CDR3 sequence: CASSLQGPQPQHF. The CDR3 DNA reads as TGTGCCAGCAGCTTACAAGGCCCCCAGCCCCAGCATTTT. Together with reference TRBV7-2 and TRBJ1-5, the CDR3 gives the full variable domain: GAGVSQSPSNKVTEKGKDVELRCDPISGHTALYWYRQSLGQGLEFLIYFQGNSAPDKSGLPSDRFSAERTGGSVSTLTIQRTQQEDSAVYLCASSLQGPQPQHFGDGTRLSIL.

The V and J genes are TRBV5-8 and TRBJ2-2; D assignment may be TRBD1 or TRBD2 (5 bases each). Trimming left V 1 base short and J 5 bases short, with 12 bases between. This CDR3 has 15 amino acids. CDR1 SGHTS and CDR2 YDEGEE come from the germline V gene. This CDR3 reads CASSLMGWGTGELFF. Here the CDR3 DNA reads TGTGCCAGCAGCTTGATGGGCTGGGGGACCGGGGAGCTGTTTTTT.

There are many counts of this clonotype. In DNA, the CDR3 is TGTGCCAGCGGGGGGGCCTTCTACGAGCAGTACTTC. Its protein product is CASGGAFYEQYF. The chain recombines TRBV7-2 with TRBJ2-7, with D perhaps matching TRBD2 (7 bases). The length of the CDR3 is 12 residues. Deletions cut 8 bases from V and 3 bases from J, with 11 bases between. CDR1 and CDR2 from the germline V gene are SGHTA and FQGNSA.

This clonotype was seen at least ten times. The chain recombines TRBV7-2 with TRBJ1-5; the D gene is possibly TRBD1 (6 bases). V lost 3 bases to trimming and J lost 5 bases, with 11 bases between them. The CDR3 runs to 14 residues. CDR1 and CDR2 from the germline V gene are SGHTA and FQGNSA. This chain's CDR3 is CASSFWDIDQPQHF. The DNA of the CDR3 is TGTGCCAGCAGCTTCTGGGACATTGATCAGCCCCAGCATTTT.

Ten or more counts support this clonotype. The rearrangement uses TRBV6-1 and TRBJ2-3, with TRBD1 matching over 7 bases. The junction had 6 bases not matched to a gene; V was cut back by 7 bases and J by 2 bases. Germline CDR1 and CDR2: MNHNS and SASEGT. The CDR3 totals 14 residues. CDR3 loop: CASKQGFFTDTQYF. As DNA, the CDR3 is TGTGCCAGCAAACAGGGGTTTTTCACAGATACGCAGTATTTT.